These 7 T cell receptor beta chains originate from one sample sequenced in a study of T cell repertoires in cytomegalovirus infection (dated by TCRdb to the late 2010s). The sample was run on an Illumina HiSeq 1500. TCRdb cleaned the public reads at Q25 with fastp, built clones with MiXCR and kept in-frame beta chains. A single entry per CDR3 protein holds the most common genes and DNA from its merged rows. Recorded for this sample are over 250,000 distinct CDR3 sequences; over 20% of them occurred a single time. The ten largest clonotypes hold approximately 15% of the sample. The sample consisted of PBMCs. Every receptor here comes from a human donor in good health (CMV status not recorded). Some clones in this sample may be carry-over from other donors' samples.

This clonotype has just one count. The chain links TRBV20-1 to TRBJ2-1; no reliable D call. Germline V lookup: CDR1 DFQATT, CDR2 SNEGSKA (reference sequence). V was shortened by 6 bases and J by 9 bases, with 12 bases between the two germline ends. The CDR3 spans 11 residues. In nucleotides, the CDR3 is TGCAGTGCACCGGTACCTGGTGAGCAGTTCTTC. This translates into CSAPVPGEQFF.

This clonotype was counted a few times. The J gene is TRBJ1-1, the V gene TRBV15; D gene unclear. V shed 3 bases and J shed 1 base, with 6 bases lying between them. Germline values: CDR1 LNHNV, CDR2 YYDKDF (reference sequence). The CDR3 contains 13 residues. The CDR3 DNA sequence: TGTGCCACCAGCAGCGATGCGAACACTGAAGCTTTCTTT. As protein: CATSSDANTEAFF.

Here the CDR3 reads CARLPPPEGGRGSNEQFF. The CDR3 bases are TGTGCCAGACTCCCACCTCCGGAGGGAGGGAGAGGTTCCAATGAGCAGTTCTTC. The chain couples TRBV27 to TRBJ2-1, with 7 bases lining up with TRBD2. CDR1 and CDR2 (germline): MNHEY, SMNVEV (reference sequence). V lost 9 bases to trimming and J lost 6 bases; unmatched junction nucleotides: 23. The CDR3 loop spans 18 amino acids.

The rearrangement uses TRBV29-1 and TRBJ1-2; no clear D gene. The CDR3 loop spans 13 amino acids. V shed 6 bases and J shed 4 bases, with 15 bases lying between them. Germline loops: CDR1 SQVTM, CDR2 ANQGSEA. The CDR3 DNA is TGCAGCGTCCCCGTGGAGCCCGGCTATGGCTACACCTTC. Translation: CSVPVEPGYGYTF.

This clonotype showed up many times. The rearrangement joins TRBV7-2 to TRBJ2-7; D gene unclear. The germline V gene encodes CDR1 SGHTA and CDR2 FQGNSA. V was pared by 3 bases and J by 0 bases, with 15 bases between. The CDR3 totals 16 residues. CDR3 nucleotides: TGTGCCAGCAGCTTGAGAAGGGCCCAAAGCTCCTACGAGCAGTACTTC. Translated, it gives CASSLRRAQSSYEQYF.

DNA for the CDR3: TGTGCCTGGAGTGTATCATCCGGCCCCCAGTTCTTC. Its translation is CAWSVSSGPQFF. This rearrangement joins TRBV30 to TRBJ2-1; D ambiguous. Trimming cost V 0 bases and J 13 bases, with 13 bases left between them. CDR3 length equals 12 residues. Germline CDR1 reads GTSNPN; CDR2 reads SVGIG (reference sequence). Looking up the rest from reference TRBV30 and TRBJ2-1 gives the full variable domain: SQTIHQWPATLVQPVGSPLSLECTVEGTSNPNLYWYRQAAGRGLQLLFYSVGIGQISSEVPQNLSASRPQDRQFILSSKKLLLSDSGFYLCAWSVSSGPQFFGPGTRLTVL.

J is TRBJ1-2 and V is TRBV4-2; possible D gene TRBD1, 6 bases. The CDR3 runs 16 residues. Germline V lookup: CDR1 LGHNA, CDR2 YNFKEQ. The V end was cut by 0 bases, the J end by 2 bases, with 13 bases between. The CDR3 region is CASSQDKWDKNYGYTF. In nucleotides, the CDR3 is TGTGCCAGCAGCCAAGACAAATGGGACAAAAACTATGGCTACACCTTC.